This TCR beta chain was obtained from a study of blood T cell repertoires in COVID-19. In the study overall: Acute and convalescent COVID-19 specimens originated in the United States, Italy and Spain. In each case, the material was cDNA or gDNA derived from T cells, B-cell-depleted T cells, or PBMCs.

Germline values: CDR1 SGHTA, CDR2 FQGNSA. CDR3 length: 12 amino acids. Trimming removed 5 bases from V and 2 bases from J, with 7 bases in between. Per the study methods: Reference gene primer amplification gave nucleated cell count estimates. TCRdb's table, derived via immunoSEQ multiplex PCR, lists solely in-frame clones and lacks some. V, J and clone size reflect that table, while D and trimming were determined from the DNA. The repertoire has under 80,000 clones, less than 90% of them found once; the top ten carry approximately 15%. The sample holds a few counts of this clone. The source of this sequence is a man at least 80 years old in a cohort sampled during active COVID-19. This chain joins TRBV7-2 and TRBJ2-7, with unresolved D. Sequencing was performed on peripheral blood. The DNA for the CDR3 is TGTGCCAGCAGCCCAGGTCCCTACGAGCAGTACTTC. The encoded protein is CASSPGPYEQYF.